This T cell receptor beta chain was captured in a study of human T cells and chemical hapten exposure. Unique molecular identifiers were attached to individual cDNA molecules during library preparation. In the authors' workflow: Counting gave a median of around 100,000 TCRs per sample, with values ranging from about 23,224 to 690,600. TCRdb reanalysed the RACE reads using MiXCR and keeps one entry per CDR3 protein. TCRdb, not the original authors, processed these V and J calls. Altogether around 65,000 distinct CDR3 sequences are present, about 6.5% being singletons, with the ten largest covering roughly 3.5%. This clonotype was seen a few times. V was clipped by 4 bases and J by 6 bases; unmatched bases: 6. Per germline, CDR1 SQVTM and CDR2 ANQGSEA. The CDR3 length is 12 residues. Time point noted: healthy volunteer bleed at 6 weeks. The total RNA was obtained from whole blood that was not fractionated.

The chain combines TRBV29-1 with TRBJ2-7; 7 bases are a match to TRBD1. The sequence derives from a female donor in good health. Some clones in this sample may be carry-over from other donors' samples. Sequenced material: whole blood. The CDR3 sequence: CSVGQGRSEQYF. As DNA, the CDR3 is TGCAGCGTTGGACAGGGTAGGAGCGAGCAGTACTTC.